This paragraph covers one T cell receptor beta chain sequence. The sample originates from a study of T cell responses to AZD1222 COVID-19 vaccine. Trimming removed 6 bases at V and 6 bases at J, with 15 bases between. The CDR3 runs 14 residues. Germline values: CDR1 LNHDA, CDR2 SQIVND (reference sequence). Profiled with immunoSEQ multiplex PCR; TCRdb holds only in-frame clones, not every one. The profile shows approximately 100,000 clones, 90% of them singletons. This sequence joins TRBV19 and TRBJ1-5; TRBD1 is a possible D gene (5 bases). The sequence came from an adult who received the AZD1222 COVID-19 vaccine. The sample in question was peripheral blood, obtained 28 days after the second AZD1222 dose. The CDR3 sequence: CASSSRDRLQPQHF. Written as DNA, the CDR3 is TGTGCCAGTAGCTCCCGGGACCGCCTTCAGCCCCAGCATTTT. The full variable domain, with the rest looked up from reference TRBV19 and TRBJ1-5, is DGGITQSPKYLFRKEGQNVTLSCEQNLNHDAMYWYRQDPGQGLRLIYYSQIVNDFQKGDIAEGYSVSREKKESFPLTVTSAQKNPTAFYLCASSSRDRLQPQHFGDGTRLSIL.